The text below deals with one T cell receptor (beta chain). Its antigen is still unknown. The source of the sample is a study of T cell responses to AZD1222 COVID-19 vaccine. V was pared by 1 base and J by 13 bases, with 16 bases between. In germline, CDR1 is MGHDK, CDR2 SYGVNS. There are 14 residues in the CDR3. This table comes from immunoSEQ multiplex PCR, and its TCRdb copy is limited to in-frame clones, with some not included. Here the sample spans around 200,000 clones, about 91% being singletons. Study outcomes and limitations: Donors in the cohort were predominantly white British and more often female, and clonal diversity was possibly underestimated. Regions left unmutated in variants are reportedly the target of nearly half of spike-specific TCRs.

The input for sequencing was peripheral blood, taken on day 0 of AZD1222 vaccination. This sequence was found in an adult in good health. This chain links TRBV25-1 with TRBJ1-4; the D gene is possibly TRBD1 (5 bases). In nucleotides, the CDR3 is TGTGCCAGCAGTGAATTAGACAGTTGGATGGGACTGTTTTTT. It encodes CASSELDSWMGLFF.